This T cell receptor (beta chain) was identified in a study of CD8+ T cells in alopecia areata. Extracted from the samples, RNA was reverse transcribed into cDNA to serve as the sequencing template. Using immunoSEQ multiplex PCR, the repertoire was profiled, and TCRdb retains in-frame clones only, with some absent. The sample carries about 19,000 clones, about 60% recorded once. This clone has just one count. The germline V and J ends were trimmed by 3 bases and 8 bases, with 16 bases remaining between them. Germline V gives CDR1 MDHEN, CDR2 SYDVKM. CDR3 length: 14 amino acids. Treatment meaning: oral pan-JAK inhibitor, 5-10 mg twice daily. Researchers took lesional scalp punch biopsies and peripheral blood from people who were alopecia areata patients.

The clonotype was recovered from a human donor with alopecia areata. V is TRBV28 and J is TRBJ1-2; D is uncertain. The specimen was skin, collected at week 4, from a patient treated with tofacitinib. The CDR3 sequence: CASSFVRRTQGYTF. DNA for the CDR3: TGTGCCAGCAGTTTTGTCAGGCGTACTCAAGGCTACACCTTC.